The clone carrying this TCR beta chain was counted many times. What it binds is unknown. The data are from a study of T-cell memory formation after mild COVID-19. Across the study: The TCR clusters were mostly specific to one donor.

Findings and limits, study-wide: The second-wave clones peaking on day 37 were not confirmed as SARS-CoV-2-specific. Among contracting clones, CD4+ were mainly CM/EM and CD8+ enriched in EMRA.

With 0 bases removed from V and 0 bases from J, the gap between germline ends came to 12 bases. The germline CDR1 and CDR2 sequences are DFQATT and SNEGSKA (reference sequence). The CDR3 contains 16 residues. Each CDR3 protein gets one entry after TCRdb re-called the 5' RACE reads with MiXCR. Of 450,000 to 650,000 distinct CDR3 sequences listed, roughly 18% are singletons. This clonotype originated in an adult woman who had mild COVID-19 (a few samples of this study predate the infection). Cell type and time point are not known. The rearrangement joins TRBV20-1 to TRBJ2-1; D is undetermined. Sequencing used PBMCs or a T cell subset sorted from them (not recorded which). CDR3 sequence: CSARDRLRSSYNEQFF. The DNA of the CDR3 is TGCAGTGCTAGAGATAGACTGAGAAGCTCCTACAATGAGCAGTTCTTC.